Listed below are T cell receptor beta chains from one sample, sequenced in a study of cytomegalovirus exposure and HLA in healthy donors. This table comes from immunoSEQ multiplex PCR, and its TCRdb copy is limited to in-frame clones, with some not included. Of 85,000 to 130,000 clones in the sample, 70% to 80% were seen once. What was sequenced was PBMCs. These receptors all come from a boy under 18 in good health and CMV-seronegative. Each CDR3 is given with its conserved first and last residue. A D gene is named only where the DNA matches it firmly. Expanded clones get a size class; other rows say once, few or many, or leave the size out.

D gene,J gene,V gene,clone size,CDR3 protein,CDR3 DNA
TRBD2,TRBJ2-3,TRBV28,-,CASSLRLAGATDTQYF,TGTGCCAGCAGTTTAAGACTAGCGGGGGCCACAGATACGCAGTATTTT
-,TRBJ2-1,TRBV4-1,-,CASSQDLKGSSYNEQFF,TGCGCCAGCAGCCAAGACCTAAAAGGGAGCTCCTACAATGAGCAGTTCTTC
-,TRBJ1-2,TRBV28,once,CASSLSQGRLIGYTF,TGTGCCAGCAGTTTATCTCAGGGGCGCCTGATTGGCTACACCTTC
-,TRBJ2-1,TRBV4-1,-,CASSQDGARLLGEQFF,TGCGCCAGCAGCCAAGATGGGGCCCGACTGTTAGGAGAGCAGTTCTTC
TRBD1,TRBJ2-7,TRBV11-3,-,CASSQGVASTPEQYF,TGTGCCAGCAGCCAGGGGGTGGCTAGCACACCCGAGCAGTACTTC
-,TRBJ2-1,TRBV30,-,CAWRRAGSNNEQFF,TGTGCCTGGAGGAGGGCGGGGTCAAACAATGAGCAGTTCTTC
TRBD1,TRBJ2-7,TRBV18,once,CASSQGTGGTYEQYF,TGTGCCAGCTCACAAGGGACAGGGGGGACCTACGAGCAGTACTTC
TRBD1,TRBJ2-7,TRBV7-2,-,CASSLAGQALYEQYF,TGTGCCAGCAGCTTAGCGGGACAGGCACTATACGAGCAGTACTTC
TRBD1,TRBJ1-6,TRBV28,-,CASGTATSPLHF,TGTGCCAGCGGGACAGCAACTTCACCCCTCCACTTT
-,TRBJ1-5,TRBV9,-,CASSVDYSNQPQHF,TGTGCCAGCAGCGTGGACTATAGCAATCAGCCCCAGCATTTT
-,TRBJ1-3,TRBV30,-,CAWSAGGLGNTIYF,TGTGCCTGGAGTGCTGGAGGGTTAGGAAACACCATATATTTT
TRBD2,TRBJ2-7,TRBV2,-,CASSEVNSGGREQYF,TGCGCCAGCAGTGAAGTTAATAGCGGGGGGCGCGAGCAGTACTTC
TRBD1,TRBJ1-1,TRBV29-1,few,CSGRDSPNTEAFF,TGCAGCGGGAGGGACAGCCCTAACACTGAAGCTTTCTTT
-,TRBJ1-2,TRBV2,-,CASSEKAGYGYTF,TGTGCCAGCAGTGAGAAGGCAGGCTATGGCTACACCTTC
-,TRBJ2-2,TRBV30,-,CAWRTVAGELFF,TGTGCCTGGAGGACAGTGGCCGGGGAGCTGTTTTTT
-,TRBJ1-4,TRBV9,once,CASSGRGALNEKLFF,TGTGCCAGCAGCGGGCGTGGGGCCCTTAATGAAAAACTGTTTTTT
-,TRBJ2-7,TRBV6-5,few,CASSWGRGYEQYF,TGTGCCAGCAGTTGGGGCAGGGGCTACGAGCAGTACTTC
-,TRBJ1-3,TRBV30,-,CAWSRGGSGNTIYF,TGTGCCTGGAGTAGGGGGGGCTCAGGAAACACCATATATTTT
-,TRBJ1-5,TRBV4-1,few,CASSQMGLSNQPQHF,TGCGCCAGCAGCCAAATGGGACTTAGCAATCAGCCCCAGCATTTT
-,TRBJ2-1,TRBV5-4,-,CASSFPSGGDNEQFF,TGTGCCAGCAGCTTTCCAAGCGGAGGGGACAATGAGCAGTTCTTC
TRBD2,TRBJ2-5,TRBV27,-,CASGVVGGETQYF,TGTGCCAGCGGCGTTGTGGGGGGGGAGACCCAGTACTTC
-,TRBJ2-2,TRBV19,-,CASTRGPGELFF,TGTGCCAGCACCAGGGGACCCGGGGAGCTGTTTTTT